The 9 T cell receptor beta chains below come from one sample, sequenced in a study of T cell responses to AZD1222 COVID-19 vaccine. TCRdb's copy holds only in-frame clones and misses some; the assay was immunoSEQ multiplex PCR. The table shows 130,000 or so clones, with just over 90% occurring only once. Sequenced here: peripheral blood, sampled on day 0 of MenACWY control vaccination. The receptors were gathered from an adult in good health.

J is TRBJ1-3 and V is TRBV5-4; possible D gene TRBD1, 5 bases. Between the trimmed V and J ends, which lost 5 bases and 8 bases, there was a span of 14 bases. This CDR3 is 13 amino acids long. CDR1 is SGHNT, CDR2 YYREEE, per germline (reference sequence). CDR3: CASSKGQGHTIYF. CDR3 DNA sequence: TGTGCCAGCAGTAAGGGCCAGGGCCACACCATATATTTT.

The genes are TRBV7-2 and TRBJ2-7; D is possibly TRBD2 (5 bases). Trimming took off 1 base at V and 3 bases at J, with 13 bases between the two ends. The CDR3 covers 15 residues. Germline V gives CDR1 SGHTA, CDR2 FQGNSA. CDR3: CASSLGSSTYYEQYF. For the CDR3, the DNA is TGTGCCAGCAGCTTAGGGTCTAGCACATACTACGAGCAGTACTTC.

This chain connects TRBV28 to TRBJ1-5; 10 nucleotides match TRBD1. This CDR3 has 16 residues. The trim removed 7 bases at V and 6 bases at J, leaving 12 bases unmatched. Germline assignment: CDR1 MDHEN and CDR2 SYDVKM. The CDR3: CASNPLDRGLGQPQHF. CDR3 bases: TGTGCCAGCAACCCCTTAGACAGGGGGCTTGGTCAGCCCCAGCATTTT.

The chain is built from TRBV28 and TRBJ1-1, with D perhaps matching TRBD1 (6 bases). Germline V gene data show CDR1 as MDHEN and CDR2 as SYDVKM. This CDR3 has 15 residues. Trimming took off 4 bases at V and 1 base at J, with 13 bases between the two ends. The CDR3 protein is CASSWSGQWNTEAFF. CDR3 DNA sequence: TGTGCCAGCAGTTGGTCGGGACAATGGAACACTGAAGCTTTCTTT.

The chain couples TRBV9 to TRBJ2-7, with 7 bases fitting TRBD2. Losses at the gene ends were 4 bases for V and 5 bases for J; bases not matched to a gene: 9. This CDR3 contains 14 residues. Germline assignment: CDR1 SGDLS and CDR2 YYNGEE. The CDR3 nucleotides are TGTGCCAGCAGCCGGACTAGATACAAGAACGAGCAGTACTTC. This sequence encodes CASSRTRYKNEQYF.

The chain recombines TRBV15 with TRBJ1-2; no clear D gene. This CDR3 has 12 amino acids. V was cut by 3 bases and J by 9 bases, with 11 bases left in between. CDR1 and CDR2 from the germline V gene are LNHNV and YYDKDF (reference sequence). The CDR3 DNA reads as TGTGCCACCAGCAGCCCAGTAGGCAGCTACACCTTC. Amino acids: CATSSPVGSYTF.

Only one count was recorded for this clone. The genes are TRBV3-1 (or the pseudogene TRBV3-2) and TRBJ1-2; unclear D gene. CDR1 is LGHDT and CDR2 is YNNKEL in the germline V gene (reference sequence). The CDR3 covers 14 residues. V dropped 3 bases and J dropped 2 bases, with 10 bases sitting between them. CDR3 sequence reads: CASSHLLANYGYTF. DNA of the CDR3: TGTGCCAGCAGCCACCTACTCGCAAACTATGGCTACACCTTC.

V usage is TRBV13 and J usage is TRBJ1-1; 11 positions agree with TRBD1. The ends lost 4 bases at V and 0 bases at J; junction bases unmatched: 4. CDR3 length equals 16 residues. CDR1 and CDR2 from the germline V gene are PRHDT and FYEKMQ (reference sequence). CDR3 protein: CASSSGQGGMNTEAFF. CDR3 sequence (DNA): TGTGCCAGCAGCTCGGGACAGGGGGGAATGAACACTGAAGCTTTCTTT.

This clone has just one count. This chain connects TRBV3-1 (or the pseudogene TRBV3-2) to TRBJ2-2; no reliable D call. Germline-derived CDR1 and CDR2 are LGHDT and YNNKEL (reference sequence). The V gene lost 3 bases and the J gene lost 6 bases, with 5 bases spanning the gap. This CDR3 is 12 amino acids long. The CDR3 here is CASSHVPGELFF. CDR3 DNA sequence: TGTGCCAGCAGCCACGTGCCCGGGGAGCTGTTTTTT.